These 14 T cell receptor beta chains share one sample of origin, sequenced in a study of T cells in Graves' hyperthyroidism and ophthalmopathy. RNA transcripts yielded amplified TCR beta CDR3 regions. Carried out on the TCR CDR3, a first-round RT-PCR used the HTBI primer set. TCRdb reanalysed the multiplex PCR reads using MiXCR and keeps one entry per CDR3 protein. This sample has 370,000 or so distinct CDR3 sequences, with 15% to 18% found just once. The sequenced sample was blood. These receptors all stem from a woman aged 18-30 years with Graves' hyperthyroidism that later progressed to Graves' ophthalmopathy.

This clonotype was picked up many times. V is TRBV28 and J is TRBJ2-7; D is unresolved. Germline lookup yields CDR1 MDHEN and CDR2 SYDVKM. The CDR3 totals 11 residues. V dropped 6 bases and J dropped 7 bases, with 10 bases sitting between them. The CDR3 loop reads CASSLQVEQYF. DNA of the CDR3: TGTGCCAGCAGCCTCCAAGTAGAGCAGTACTTC.

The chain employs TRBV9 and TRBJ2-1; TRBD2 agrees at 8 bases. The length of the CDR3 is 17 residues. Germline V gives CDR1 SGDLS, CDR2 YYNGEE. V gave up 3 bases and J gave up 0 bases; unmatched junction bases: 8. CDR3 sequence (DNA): TGTGCCAGCAGCGCCTATAGCGGGAAGGGCTCCTACAATGAGCAGTTCTTC. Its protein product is CASSAYSGKGSYNEQFF.

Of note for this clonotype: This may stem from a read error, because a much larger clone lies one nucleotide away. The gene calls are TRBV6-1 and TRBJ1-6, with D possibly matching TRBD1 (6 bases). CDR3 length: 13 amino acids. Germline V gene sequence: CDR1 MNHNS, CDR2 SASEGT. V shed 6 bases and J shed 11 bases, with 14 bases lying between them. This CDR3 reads CASRPTGNPPLHF. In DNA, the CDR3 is TGTGCCAGCAGACCAACAGGGAATCCACCCCTCCACTTT.

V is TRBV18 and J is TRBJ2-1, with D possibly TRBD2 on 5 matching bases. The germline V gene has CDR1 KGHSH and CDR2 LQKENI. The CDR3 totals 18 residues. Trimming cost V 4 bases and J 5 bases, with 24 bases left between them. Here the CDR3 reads CASSREGLGRGRDNEQFF. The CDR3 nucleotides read TGTGCCAGCTCACGTGAGGGCCTCGGACGTGGAAGAGACAATGAGCAGTTCTTC.

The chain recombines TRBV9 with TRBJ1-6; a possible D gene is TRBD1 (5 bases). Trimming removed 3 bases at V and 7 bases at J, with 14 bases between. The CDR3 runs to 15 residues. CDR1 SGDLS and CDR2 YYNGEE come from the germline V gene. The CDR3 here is CASSAVGVENSPLHF. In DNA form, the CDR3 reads TGTGCCAGCAGCGCTGTAGGGGTAGAGAATTCACCCCTCCACTTT.

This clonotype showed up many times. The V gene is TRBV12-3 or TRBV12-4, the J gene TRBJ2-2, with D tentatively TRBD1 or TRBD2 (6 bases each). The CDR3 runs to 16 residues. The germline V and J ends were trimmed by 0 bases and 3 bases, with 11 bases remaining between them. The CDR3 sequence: CASSLARGADTGELFF. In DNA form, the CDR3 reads TGTGCCAGCAGTTTAGCGAGGGGGGCGGACACCGGGGAGCTGTTTTTT.

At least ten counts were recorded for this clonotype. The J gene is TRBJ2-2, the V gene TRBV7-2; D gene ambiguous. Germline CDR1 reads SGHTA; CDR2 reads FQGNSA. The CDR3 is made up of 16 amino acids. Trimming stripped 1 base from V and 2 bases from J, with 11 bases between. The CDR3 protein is CASSLVASINTGELFF. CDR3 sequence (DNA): TGTGCCAGCAGCTTAGTGGCGAGCATCAACACCGGGGAGCTGTTTTTT.

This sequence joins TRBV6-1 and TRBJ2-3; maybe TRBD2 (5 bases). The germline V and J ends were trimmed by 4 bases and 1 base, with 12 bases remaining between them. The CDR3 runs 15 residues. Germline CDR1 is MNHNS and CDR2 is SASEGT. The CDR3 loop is CASSASPLGTDTQYF. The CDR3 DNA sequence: TGTGCCAGCAGTGCTAGCCCGCTCGGCACAGATACGCAGTATTTT.

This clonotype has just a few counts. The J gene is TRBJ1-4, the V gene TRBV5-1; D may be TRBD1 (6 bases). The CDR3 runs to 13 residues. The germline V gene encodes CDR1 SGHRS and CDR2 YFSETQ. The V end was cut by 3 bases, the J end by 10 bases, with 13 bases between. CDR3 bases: TGCGCCAGCAGCTCTACAGGGTTTGGAAAACTGTTTTTT. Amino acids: CASSSTGFGKLFF.

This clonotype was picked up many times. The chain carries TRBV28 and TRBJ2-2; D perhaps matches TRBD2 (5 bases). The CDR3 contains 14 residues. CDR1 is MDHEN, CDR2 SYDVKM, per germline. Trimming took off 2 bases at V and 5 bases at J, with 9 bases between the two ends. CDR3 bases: TGTGCCAGCAGTTTACTAGCTCTTACCGGGGAGCTGTTTTTT. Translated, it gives CASSLLALTGELFF.

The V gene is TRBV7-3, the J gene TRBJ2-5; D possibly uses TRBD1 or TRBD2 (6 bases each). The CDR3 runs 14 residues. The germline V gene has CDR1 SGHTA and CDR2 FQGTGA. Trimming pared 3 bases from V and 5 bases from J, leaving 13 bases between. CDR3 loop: CASSLSGGVETQYF. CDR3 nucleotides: TGTGCCAGCAGCTTGTCCGGGGGCGTGGAGACCCAGTACTTC.

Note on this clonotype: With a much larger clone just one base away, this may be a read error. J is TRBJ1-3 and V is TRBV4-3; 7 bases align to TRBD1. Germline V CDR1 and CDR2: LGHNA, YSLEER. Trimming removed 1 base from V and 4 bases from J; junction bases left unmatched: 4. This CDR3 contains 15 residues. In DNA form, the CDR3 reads TGCGCCAGCAGCCAAGCCTGGACAGGCGGAAACACCATATATTTT. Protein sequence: CASSQAWTGGNTIYF.

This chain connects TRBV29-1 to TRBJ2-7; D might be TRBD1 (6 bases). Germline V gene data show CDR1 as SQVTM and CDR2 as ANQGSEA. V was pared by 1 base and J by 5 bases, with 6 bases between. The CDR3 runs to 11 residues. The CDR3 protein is CSVEAGDEQYF. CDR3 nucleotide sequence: TGCAGCGTTGAAGCAGGGGACGAGCAGTACTTC.

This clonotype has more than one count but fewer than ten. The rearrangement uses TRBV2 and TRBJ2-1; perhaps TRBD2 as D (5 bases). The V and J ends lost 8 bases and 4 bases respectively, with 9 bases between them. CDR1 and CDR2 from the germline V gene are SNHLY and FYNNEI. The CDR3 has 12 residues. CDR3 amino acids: CASRPGYNEQFF. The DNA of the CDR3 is TGTGCCAGCCGGCCGGGGTACAATGAGCAGTTCTTC.